What follows describes a single T cell receptor (beta chain). This entry belongs to a study of blood T cells in healthy people across ages. Looking at the study overall: Researchers report that template switching captured about one barcoded beta molecule per two T cells.

The second PCR ran roughly 7 to 12 cycles with a sample-barcoded 5' primer and J-beta primers. TCRdb reprocessed the 5' RACE reads via MiXCR and lists one record per CDR3 protein. The sample lists roughly 500,000 distinct CDR3 sequences, about 25% occurring once. The CDR3 runs 16 residues. V lost 3 bases, J lost 3 bases, and 14 bases lay in between. Germline V gene lookup returns CDR1 SGHAT and CDR2 FQDESV (reference sequence). The chain couples TRBV11-1 to TRBJ2-2, with D uncertain. The sample taken for sequencing was blood. The sequence was collected from a woman in her seventies in good health. This CDR3 is CASSLGKGIDTGELFF. CDR3 coding DNA: TGTGCCAGCAGCTTGGGTAAAGGGATAGACACCGGGGAGCTGTTTTTT.